Listed below are T cell receptor beta chains from one sample, sequenced in a study of radiation and T cells in renal cell carcinoma. Here immunoSEQ multiplex PCR was the method, and the copy in TCRdb shows in-frame clones only, minus some. This sample carries 60,000 or so clones, about 83% of them seen once, and the ten largest clones take less than 8%. Sequences were derived from blood, sampled from a patient whose treatment included radiotherapy and nephrectomy. Receptors originate from a man aged 55 to 70 with renal cell carcinoma. CDR3s include the opening cysteine and the closing phenylalanine or tryptophan. The order of the fields is J gene, clone size, D gene, V gene, CDR3 protein, CDR3 DNA. A D gene is named only where the DNA matches it firmly. A row's size may be missing; if present it is once, few, many or a size class.

TRBJ1-4,-,-,TRBV18,CASSPRGEEKLFF,TGTGCCAGCTCACCAAGGGGGGAGGAAAAACTGTTTTTT
TRBJ2-1,-,TRBD2,TRBV10-3,CATREGLGNEQFF,TGTGCCACCCGGGAGGGCCTGGGCAATGAGCAGTTCTTC
TRBJ2-7,once,TRBD2,TRBV6-5,CASSNRGGSSYEQYF,TGTGCCAGCAGTAACCGCGGGGGGAGCTCCTACGAGCAGTACTTC
TRBJ1-2,-,-,TRBV5-6,CASSRTGLQGRRAGYTF,TGTGCCAGCAGCCGAACCGGTTTGCAGGGGCGGCGAGCTGGCTACACCTTC
TRBJ2-5,-,-,TRBV18,CASSQQETQYF,TGTGCCAGCTCACAACAAGAGACCCAGTACTTC
TRBJ2-3,-,TRBD2,TRBV5-1,CASSAQAGEDTQYF,TGCGCCAGCAGCGCACAAGCGGGAGAAGATACGCAGTATTTT
TRBJ2-7,-,-,TRBV25-1,CASSDLFYEQYF,TGTGCCAGCAGTGACCTTTTCTACGAGCAGTACTTC
TRBJ2-1,-,TRBD2,TRBV27,CASSPGTSGGASYNEQFF,TGTGCCAGCAGTCCTGGGACTAGCGGGGGGGCCTCCTACAATGAGCAGTTCTTC
TRBJ2-5,-,-,TRBV7-6,CASSGTGRQETQYF,TGTGCCAGCAGCGGTACAGGGCGTCAAGAGACCCAGTACTTC
TRBJ2-7,-,TRBD1,TRBV19,CASSGTGPAYEQYF,TGTGCCAGTAGTGGGACAGGGCCTGCCTACGAGCAGTACTTC
TRBJ2-7,-,-,TRBV30,CAWTRIGEQYF,TGTGCCTGGACCCGGATCGGCGAGCAGTACTTC
TRBJ1-5,-,-,TRBV13,CASSSGNQPQHF,TGTGCCAGCAGCTCCGGCAATCAGCCCCAGCATTTT
TRBJ1-2,-,-,TRBV15,CATSPDRFNYGYTF,TGTGCCACCAGCCCCGACAGGTTTAACTATGGCTACACCTTC
TRBJ1-2,-,-,TRBV5-4,CASIPWGAVYGYTF,TGTGCCAGCATCCCCTGGGGCGCCGTCTATGGCTACACCTTC
TRBJ1-2,-,-,TRBV5-6,CASSLAGATVPSNYGYTF,TGTGCCAGCAGCTTGGCGGGCGCGACAGTTCCTTCTAACTATGGCTACACCTTC